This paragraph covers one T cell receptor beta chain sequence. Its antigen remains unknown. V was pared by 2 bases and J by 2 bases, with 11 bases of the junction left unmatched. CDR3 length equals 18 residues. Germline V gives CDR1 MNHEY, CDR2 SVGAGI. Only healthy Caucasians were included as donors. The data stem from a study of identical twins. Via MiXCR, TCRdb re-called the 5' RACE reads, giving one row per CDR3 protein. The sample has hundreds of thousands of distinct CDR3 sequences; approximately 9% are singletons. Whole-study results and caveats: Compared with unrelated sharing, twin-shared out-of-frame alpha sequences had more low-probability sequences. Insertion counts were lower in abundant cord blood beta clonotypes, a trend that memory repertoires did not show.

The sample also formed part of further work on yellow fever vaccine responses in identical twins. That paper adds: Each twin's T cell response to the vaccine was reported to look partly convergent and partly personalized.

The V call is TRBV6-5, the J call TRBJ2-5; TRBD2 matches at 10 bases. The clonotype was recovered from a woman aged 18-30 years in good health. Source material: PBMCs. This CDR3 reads CASSYALAGGPSQETQYF. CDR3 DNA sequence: TGTGCCAGCAGTTACGCATTAGCGGGAGGCCCTTCGCAAGAGACCCAGTACTTC.